The subject of this entry is one T cell receptor beta chain. The entry originates in a study of blood T cell repertoires in COVID-19. Study at large: Collection of acute and convalescent COVID-19 samples took place in the United States, Italy and Spain. PBMCs, B-cell-depleted T cells, or T cells provided the cDNA or gDNA that made up the material.

Original handling: Estimates of nucleated cell counts were drawn from the amplification of reference gene primers. Clones were read by immunoSEQ multiplex PCR, and TCRdb kept only the in-frame ones, dropping some. V and J calls and clone size are copied from that table; D and trimming were computed from the DNA. The sample holds roughly 76,000 clones; around nine tenths are singletons and the top ten take 1.4% to 1.5%. The clonotype comes from a man aged 45-60 years with acute or convalescent COVID-19. The sequencing sample was made of peripheral blood.

CDR3 bases: TGTGCCAGCAGTGTCAGGGGAGACTATGGCTACACCTTC. This sequence encodes CASSVRGDYGYTF. This chain uses TRBV2 with TRBJ1-2; the D gene is possibly TRBD1 (6 bases). Germline-derived CDR1 and CDR2 are SNHLY and FYNNEI. This CDR3 spans 13 amino acids. Trimming stripped 4 bases from V and 3 bases from J, with 9 bases between.